The rows below give T cell receptor beta chains drawn from one sample of a study of prognosis after radiotherapy for stage I lung cancer. MiXCR, run by TCRdb on the multiplex PCR reads, gives a single entry per CDR3 protein. In the table there are 9,500 to 12,000 distinct CDR3 sequences, around 40% of which are singletons. The sequences come from PBMCs, collected before or after stereotactic body radiation therapy (not recorded which). The origin of the receptors is a donor of 50 years or more with non-small cell lung cancer. The CDR3 runs from the conserved cysteine through the conserved F or W. A D gene is named only where the DNA matches it firmly. Size is stated for part of the rows, as once, few or many counts, or as a class when the clone is expanded.

D gene: NA
clone size: medium-sized
J gene: TRBJ1-6
V gene: TRBV19
CDR3 DNA: TGTGCCAGTACGCTTCGGGGGAGTAGCTCACCCCTCCACTTT
CDR3 protein: CASTLRGSSSPLHF

D gene: TRBD2
clone size: many
J gene: TRBJ2-3
V gene: TRBV19
CDR3 DNA: TGTGCCAGTAGTATATTAGCGGGAGGGCCGACAGATACGCAGTATTTT
CDR3 protein: CASSILAGGPTDTQYF

D gene: NA
clone size: NA
J gene: TRBJ1-1
V gene: TRBV5-1
CDR3 DNA: TGCGCCAGCAGCTTGGTGGCGGAGCGGGGTGAAGCTTTCTTT
CDR3 protein: CASSLVAERGEAFF

D gene: NA
clone size: many
J gene: TRBJ1-3
V gene: TRBV28
CDR3 DNA: TGTGCCAGCAGTTTATGGGGCAGGGTAGGAAACACCATATATTTT
CDR3 protein: CASSLWGRVGNTIYF

D gene: TRBD1
clone size: NA
J gene: TRBJ1-2
V gene: TRBV18
CDR3 DNA: TGTGCCAGCTACCTACGGGACAGGGATGGCTACACCTTC
CDR3 protein: CASYLRDRDGYTF

D gene: NA
clone size: few
J gene: TRBJ2-7
V gene: TRBV28
CDR3 DNA: TGTGCCAGCAGTTTCGCGGGACCCGCCTCCTACGGGCAGTACTTC
CDR3 protein: CASSFAGPASYGQYF

D gene: TRBD1
clone size: many
J gene: TRBJ1-1
V gene: TRBV6-5
CDR3 DNA: TGTGCCAGCAGTTACACCCGACAGGGAAAGCCACACACTGAAGCTTTCTTT
CDR3 protein: CASSYTRQGKPHTEAFF

D gene: TRBD1
clone size: many
J gene: TRBJ2-7
V gene: TRBV13
CDR3 DNA: TGTGCCAGCAGCTTAAGACAGGGTGACGACGAGCAGTACTTC
CDR3 protein: CASSLRQGDDEQYF

D gene: TRBD1
clone size: NA
J gene: TRBJ2-1
V gene: TRBV6-9
CDR3 DNA: TGTGCCAGCAGTTTTCTCCCCGGGACAGTGACCTACAGTGAGCAGTTCTTC
CDR3 protein: CASSFLPGTVTYSEQFF

D gene: TRBD2
clone size: many
J gene: TRBJ2-1
V gene: TRBV19
CDR3 DNA: TGTGCCAGTGATTCCAGCGGGAGAGATGAGCAGTTCTTC
CDR3 protein: CASDSSGRDEQFF

D gene: NA
clone size: many
J gene: TRBJ2-7
V gene: TRBV3-2
CDR3 DNA: TGTGCCAGCAGCCAAGCTGCTAGCGGGAGGATTCTACAGGGCGAGCAGTACTTC
CDR3 protein: CASSQAASGRILQGEQYF

D gene: NA
clone size: many
J gene: TRBJ2-2
V gene: TRBV13
CDR3 DNA: TGTGCCAGCAGCTTATTATCCGGGGAGCTGTTTTTT
CDR3 protein: CASSLLSGELFF

D gene: NA
clone size: medium-sized
J gene: TRBJ1-3
V gene: TRBV12-3/TRBV12-4
CDR3 DNA: TGTGCCAGCAGTTTAAGGGAGGGAAACACCATATATTTT
CDR3 protein: CASSLREGNTIYF

D gene: TRBD2
clone size: once
J gene: TRBJ2-1
V gene: TRBV20-1
CDR3 DNA: TGCAGTGCGGAATTCCTAGCGGTCAAGTATGAGCAGTTCTTC
CDR3 protein: CSAEFLAVKYEQFF

D gene: NA
clone size: many
J gene: TRBJ2-5
V gene: TRBV5-1
CDR3 DNA: TGCGCCAGCAGCTTGCTCGAGACCCAGTACTTC
CDR3 protein: CASSLLETQYF

D gene: TRBD2
clone size: NA
J gene: TRBJ2-1
V gene: TRBV6-4
CDR3 DNA: TGTACCAGCAGTGACCTAGCGGAGGGCTACAATGGGCAGTTCTTC
CDR3 protein: CTSSDLAEGYNGQFF

D gene: TRBD1
clone size: many
J gene: TRBJ2-7
V gene: TRBV18
CDR3 DNA: TGTGCCAGCTCGCTCGGGACAGGGTTTTACGAGCAGTACTTC
CDR3 protein: CASSLGTGFYEQYF

D gene: NA
clone size: NA
J gene: TRBJ1-2
V gene: TRBV20-1
CDR3 DNA: TGCAGTGCTACGACCCAGGGTAACTATGGCTACACCTTC
CDR3 protein: CSATTQGNYGYTF

D gene: TRBD1
clone size: NA
J gene: TRBJ1-4
V gene: TRBV12-3/TRBV12-4
CDR3 DNA: TGTGCCATTAACTACCCGACCGGGACAGGGGGCGTTAATGAAAAACTGTTTTTT
CDR3 protein: CAINYPTGTGGVNEKLFF

D gene: NA
clone size: NA
J gene: TRBJ2-3
V gene: TRBV19
CDR3 DNA: TGTGCCAGTAGTCCGACGCGGAGGGCGAGCACAGATACGCAGTATTTT
CDR3 protein: CASSPTRRASTDTQYF

D gene: NA
clone size: many
J gene: TRBJ2-3
V gene: TRBV7-9
CDR3 DNA: TGTGCCAGCAGCCGCACGACGACAGGAGACACAGATACGCAGTATTTT
CDR3 protein: CASSRTTTGDTDTQYF

D gene: TRBD1
clone size: medium-sized
J gene: TRBJ1-1
V gene: TRBV6-1
CDR3 DNA: TGTGCCAGCAGGACAGGGTTGGACACTGAAGCTTTCTTT
CDR3 protein: CASRTGLDTEAFF

D gene: NA
clone size: NA
J gene: TRBJ2-7
V gene: TRBV10-3
CDR3 DNA: TGTGCCAGGGGGCGCGGTGAGGGGCAGTACTTC
CDR3 protein: CARGRGEGQYF

D gene: TRBD2
clone size: NA
J gene: TRBJ2-5
V gene: TRBV7-6
CDR3 DNA: TGTGCCAGCAGCTTTCTCGGGACTAGCGGGGGGTGGGATACTCAGTACTTC
CDR3 protein: CASSFLGTSGGWDTQYF

D gene: NA
clone size: NA
J gene: TRBJ1-5
V gene: TRBV27
CDR3 DNA: TGTGCCAGCATCCTCGACTGGGGCGAGCCCCAGCATTTT
CDR3 protein: CASILDWGEPQHF

D gene: NA
clone size: many
J gene: TRBJ2-2
V gene: TRBV19
CDR3 DNA: TGTGCCAGTAGTATCGGGGGATCCACCGGGGAGCTGTTTTTT
CDR3 protein: CASSIGGSTGELFF

D gene: TRBD2
clone size: NA
J gene: TRBJ2-7
V gene: TRBV5-1
CDR3 DNA: TGCGCCAGCAGCCATACTAGCGGGAGGTACCGCTACGAGCAGTACTTC
CDR3 protein: CASSHTSGRYRYEQYF

D gene: TRBD1
clone size: once
J gene: TRBJ1-5
V gene: TRBV27
CDR3 DNA: TGTGCCAGCAGACATGGGACAGGGAGGAATCAGCCCCAGCATTTT
CDR3 protein: CASRHGTGRNQPQHF

D gene: NA
clone size: NA
J gene: TRBJ1-1
V gene: TRBV19
CDR3 DNA: TGTGCCAGTAGTAGCGGAAGGGCCTCGTACACTGAAGCTTTCTTT
CDR3 protein: CASSSGRASYTEAFF

D gene: TRBD1
clone size: many
J gene: TRBJ2-3
V gene: TRBV7-9
CDR3 DNA: TGTGCCAGCAGCACCGGGACAGGGTCAGATACGCAGTATTTT
CDR3 protein: CASSTGTGSDTQYF

D gene: TRBD1
clone size: many
J gene: TRBJ2-1
V gene: TRBV24-1
CDR3 DNA: TGTGCCACCAGCCGACAGGGGTTCAGAAATGAGCAGTTCTTC
CDR3 protein: CATSRQGFRNEQFF

D gene: NA
clone size: few
J gene: TRBJ1-5
V gene: TRBV27
CDR3 DNA: TGTGCCAGCAGTTTTCCGGGAGGAGAGACCCAGCATTTT
CDR3 protein: CASSFPGGETQHF

D gene: NA
clone size: many
J gene: TRBJ2-2
V gene: TRBV18
CDR3 DNA: TGTGCCAGCTCACCACCGCAGGCCGCGAACACCGGGGAGCTGTTTTTT
CDR3 protein: CASSPPQAANTGELFF

D gene: NA
clone size: many
J gene: TRBJ2-3
V gene: TRBV18
CDR3 DNA: TGTGCCAGCTCACCACCGGGGATCACAGATACGCAGTATTTT
CDR3 protein: CASSPPGITDTQYF

D gene: NA
clone size: many
J gene: TRBJ2-4
V gene: TRBV7-2
CDR3 DNA: TGTGCCAGCAGCTTTTCTGGGTTAAACATTCAGTACTTC
CDR3 protein: CASSFSGLNIQYF

D gene: NA
clone size: many
J gene: TRBJ2-3
V gene: TRBV4-1
CDR3 DNA: TGCGCCAGCAGCCAAGATAAAGCGGACGTTTTGTTAGATACGCAGTATTTT
CDR3 protein: CASSQDKADVLLDTQYF

D gene: TRBD2
clone size: NA
J gene: TRBJ2-1
V gene: TRBV9
CDR3 DNA: TGTGCCAGCAGCAACGTTCAGCAAGGAGCGGGAGTCTTTTGGAATGAGCAGTTCTTC
CDR3 protein: CASSNVQQGAGVFWNEQFF

D gene: NA
clone size: many
J gene: TRBJ2-3
V gene: TRBV12-5
CDR3 DNA: TGTGCTAGTGGTTTGGTACAAGAGGGGGGTACGCAGTATTTT
CDR3 protein: CASGLVQEGGTQYF

D gene: TRBD2
clone size: NA
J gene: TRBJ2-7
V gene: TRBV15
CDR3 DNA: TGTGCCACCAGCTCCCTGAGGACTAGCAGCTACGAGCAGTACTTC
CDR3 protein: CATSSLRTSSYEQYF

D gene: TRBD1
clone size: NA
J gene: TRBJ1-6
V gene: TRBV20-1
CDR3 DNA: TGCAGTGCTACCGGACAGGGATCCGTTTCACCCCTCCACTTT
CDR3 protein: CSATGQGSVSPLHF

D gene: NA
clone size: NA
J gene: TRBJ2-1
V gene: TRBV12-3/TRBV12-4
CDR3 DNA: TGTGCCAGCAGTGGGGTCAAGGGAGAAGCCTACAATGAGCAGTTCTTC
CDR3 protein: CASSGVKGEAYNEQFF

D gene: NA
clone size: NA
J gene: TRBJ2-7
V gene: TRBV2
CDR3 DNA: TGTGCCAGCAGTGACTGGGAGAGCTACGAGCAGTACTTC
CDR3 protein: CASSDWESYEQYF

D gene: NA
clone size: few
J gene: TRBJ2-7
V gene: TRBV6-1
CDR3 DNA: TGTGCCAGCAGCCCCAGTGTTGTGGGCTACGAGCAGTACTTC
CDR3 protein: CASSPSVVGYEQYF

D gene: TRBD1
clone size: many
J gene: TRBJ2-7
V gene: TRBV2
CDR3 DNA: TGTGCCAGCAGTGAAGCGGGGACAGCCGAGCAGTACTTC
CDR3 protein: CASSEAGTAEQYF